This T cell receptor (beta chain) was captured by sequencing in a study of blood T cell repertoires in COVID-19. Study summary: Italy, Spain and the United States were the sources of the convalescent and acute COVID-19 samples. T cells, B-cell-depleted T cells, or PBMCs provided the cDNA or gDNA that served as material.

Concerning this clone itself: Because the CDR3's place on the DNA is in doubt, the DNA is left out and the CDR3 is given as listed by TCRdb.

With termini counted, the CDR3 has 15 amino acids. Original handling: Amplification from reference gene primers served as the basis for estimated nucleated cell counts. This table comes from immunoSEQ multiplex PCR, and its TCRdb copy is limited to in-frame clones, with some not included. The DNA was the basis for D and trimming; V, J and clone size are from that table. The profile shows about 210,000 clones, 88% of them singletons. This receptor was obtained from a man in his forties with acute or convalescent COVID-19. Sequencing was performed on peripheral blood. The chain recombines TRBV12-1 with TRBJ2-1; the table gives TRBD2 as D, unverified against the DNA. TRBV12-1 is shown as a pseudogene. CDR3 in amino acids: CASSFAPGSTDEQFF.